These 30 T cell receptor beta chains share one sample of origin, sequenced in a study of OX40 agonist ivuxolimab in advanced cancers. Assay: immunoSEQ multiplex PCR; the TCRdb copy retains only in-frame clones and omits some. The profile shows some 18,000 clones, around four fifths of them singletons. Sequenced here: CD4+ or CD8+ T cells sorted from blood, sampled in a trial of the OX40 agonist ivuxolimab. These receptor sequences come from an adult with an advanced solid tumor such as melanoma, head and neck, liver or kidney cancer.

The chain is built from TRBV21-1 and TRBJ1-4; TRBD1 is taken as the D call from the table, unchecked against the DNA. TRBV21-1 is termed a pseudogene. The CDR3 extends over 16 amino acids. The DNA for the CDR3 is TGTGCCAGCAGCAAGGTGGCAGGGTGCGCTAATGAAAAACTGTTTTTT. Translation: CASSKVAGCANEKLFF.

The count of this clone is one. For the CDR3, the DNA is TGTGCCAGCAAGCGCGGCGGATCCCCTGCGAACACCGGGGAGCTGTTTTTT. Residues: CASKRGGSPANTGELFF. The rearrangement uses TRBV2 and TRBJ2-2; D unresolved. The CDR3 is 17 residues long. Trimming stripped 7 bases from V and 0 bases from J, with 18 bases between. Germline V lookup: CDR1 SNHLY, CDR2 FYNNEI.

The chain combines TRBV7-9 with TRBJ2-3; the match to TRBD2 covers 7 bases. This CDR3 has 18 amino acids. V trimming: 5 bases; J trimming: 0 bases; junction bases outside the gene matches: 14. Per germline, CDR1 SEHNR and CDR2 FQNEAQ (reference sequence). DNA for the CDR3: TGTGCCAGCAGCCCGCGGAGCACCTCCGGGAGGAGCACAGATACGCAGTATTTT. Translating it yields CASSPRSTSGRSTDTQYF.

The rearrangement joins TRBV5-1 to TRBJ1-1, with 8 bases that match TRBD1. This CDR3 comprises 15 residues. Germline lookup yields CDR1 SGHRS and CDR2 YFSETQ. V lost 3 bases to trimming and J lost 2 bases; unmatched junction nucleotides: 6. The CDR3 reads CASSSRGRGNTEAFF. Written as DNA, the CDR3 is TGCGCCAGCAGCTCCAGGGGGCGCGGAAACACTGAAGCTTTCTTT.

The chain recombines TRBV11-2 with TRBJ2-3; a possible D gene is TRBD1 (5 bases). The CDR3 spans 16 residues. Trimming cost V 2 bases and J 2 bases, with 14 bases left between them. Per the germline V gene, CDR1 is SGHAT and CDR2 is FQNNGV. The CDR3 bases are TGTGCCAGCAGCTTATGGGGCGGCAGATCCACAGATACGCAGTATTTT. Translation: CASSLWGGRSTDTQYF.

The CDR3 DNA sequence: TGTGCCAGTAGTATAGGGTCGGGAGAAGCTTTCTTT. As protein: CASSIGSGEAFF. V usage is TRBV19 and J usage is TRBJ1-1; no reliable D call. Germline V gene lookup returns CDR1 LNHDA and CDR2 SQIVND (reference sequence). This CDR3 is built from 12 residues. V gave up 1 base and J gave up 8 bases, with 8 bases separating them.

This clone is judged medium-sized (0.01 to 0.1%). The chain is built from TRBV30 and TRBJ1-4, with D unclear. V gave up 2 bases and J gave up 10 bases, with 11 bases separating them. The CDR3 contains 12 residues. Germline V lookup: CDR1 GTSNPN, CDR2 SVGIG (reference sequence). CDR3 sequence: CAWSFGEGKLFF. In DNA, the CDR3 is TGTGCCTGGAGTTTCGGGGAGGGAAAACTGTTTTTT.

The chain recombines TRBV6-6 with TRBJ2-1; 13 positions agree with TRBD2. The CDR3 has 15 residues. Per the germline V gene, CDR1 is MNHNY and CDR2 is SVGAGI (reference sequence). J gave up 10 bases and V 3 bases, and 6 bases lay outside the gene matches. The CDR3 protein is CASSYTSGRAEEQFF. The CDR3 nucleotides are TGTGCCAGCAGTTATACTAGCGGGAGGGCCGAAGAGCAGTTCTTC.

Turning to this clone: Other DNA sequences from this sample encode an identical CDR3 as well. V is TRBV5-6 and J is TRBJ2-2, with D possibly called TRBD1 or TRBD2 (5 bases each). V was pared by 4 bases and J by 1 base, with 8 bases between. Germline CDR1 is SGHDT and CDR2 is YYEEEE. The CDR3 runs to 14 residues. The CDR3 loop is CASSLGGNTGELFF. The CDR3 coding sequence is TGTGCCAGCAGCCTTGGGGGGAACACCGGGGAGCTGTTTTTT.

This rearrangement joins TRBV5-4 to TRBJ2-1, with 9 bases aligning to TRBD2. Germline V gives CDR1 SGHNT, CDR2 YYREEE (reference sequence). This CDR3 spans 16 amino acids. V shed 3 bases and J 0 bases; nucleotides not matched to a gene: 4. The CDR3 here is CASSSSGNPSYNEQFF. In DNA, the CDR3 is TGTGCCAGCAGCTCTAGCGGGAACCCCTCCTACAATGAGCAGTTCTTC.

J is TRBJ2-7 and V is TRBV2; D remains unclear. V lost 5 bases and J 2 bases, leaving 16 bases between the germline ends. Per germline, CDR1 SNHLY and CDR2 FYNNEI. This CDR3 has 15 amino acids. The CDR3 DNA is TGTGCCAGCAGTCAATGGGGTTCTGTTACCTACGAGCAGTACTTC. Its protein product is CASSQWGSVTYEQYF.

This clone was seen only once. CDR3 in amino acids: CASSESSGSFGELFF. The CDR3 DNA follows: TGCGCCAGCAGTGAGTCTAGCGGGAGCTTCGGGGAGCTGTTTTTT. The V and J genes are TRBV10-2 and TRBJ2-2, with 9 bases fitting TRBD2. V shed 0 bases, J shed 7 bases, and the junction held 3 bases outside the gene matches. Germline CDR1 and CDR2: WSHSY and SAAADI. The CDR3 contains 15 residues.

For this clone: The sample carries other DNA sequences with the same CDR3. The chain recombines TRBV9 with TRBJ2-7, with D possibly matching TRBD2 (6 bases). Trimming took off 2 bases at V and 1 base at J, with 7 bases between the two ends. CDR1 is SGDLS, CDR2 YYNGEE, per germline. This CDR3 has 13 amino acids. The DNA for the CDR3 is TGTGCCAGCAGCGTTGGAGGGTCCTACGAGCAGTACTTC. Residues: CASSVGGSYEQYF.

The CDR3 spells CASSHGEPGELFF. CDR3 nucleotides: TGTGCCAGCAGCCATGGAGAACCCGGGGAGCTGTTTTTT. This rearrangement joins TRBV13 to TRBJ2-2; D ambiguous. The CDR3 totals 13 residues. In germline, CDR1 is PRHDT, CDR2 FYEKMQ (reference sequence). Trimming cost V 5 bases and J 6 bases, with 10 bases left between them.

V and J are TRBV5-1 and TRBJ2-3; D not resolved. The CDR3 consists of 15 residues. V was pared by 2 bases and J by 2 bases, with 12 bases between. Germline values: CDR1 SGHRS, CDR2 YFSETQ. This chain's CDR3 is CASSLERGDTDTQYF. CDR3 DNA: TGCGCCAGCAGCTTAGAACGCGGAGACACAGATACGCAGTATTTT.

The chain has TRBV27 and TRBJ1-6, with unresolved D. The CDR3 runs to 13 residues. Germline CDR1 reads MNHEY; CDR2 reads SMNVEV (reference sequence). Trimming pared 8 bases from V and 8 bases from J, leaving 13 bases between. CDR3 DNA sequence: TGTGCCAGCTCCGCCAGAGATTATTCACCCCTCCACTTT. Translating gives CASSARDYSPLHF.

The CDR3 region is CASGLDLPNTEAFF. CDR3 nucleotides: TGTGCTAGTGGTTTGGACCTACCGAACACTGAAGCTTTCTTT. The V gene is TRBV12-5, the J gene TRBJ1-1; D is ambiguous. Trimming left V 1 base short and J 1 base short, with 7 bases between. There are 14 residues in the CDR3. Per the germline V gene, CDR1 is LGHNT and CDR2 is FRNRAP.

The J gene is TRBJ2-2, the V gene TRBV5-6, with D possibly matching TRBD1 (5 bases). CDR1 and CDR2 from the germline V gene are SGHDT and YYEEEE. This CDR3 is built from 13 residues. V lost 0 bases, J lost 9 bases, and 9 bases lay in between. CDR3 in DNA: TGTGCCAGCAGCTTGGCAGGGCCGAGGGAGCTGTTTTTT. Its translation: CASSLAGPRELFF.

The rearrangement uses TRBV6-1 and TRBJ2-1, with 11 bases matching TRBD1. Germline CDR1 MNHNS, CDR2 SASEGT. Trimming removed 5 bases from V and 5 bases from J; junction bases left unmatched: 8. This CDR3 has 16 amino acids. CDR3 nucleotides: TGTGCCAGCAGTCAAGAGACGGGACAGGGGGACAATGAGCAGTTCTTC. This codes for CASSQETGQGDNEQFF.

The V and J genes are TRBV20-1 and TRBJ2-7, with a possible D match to TRBD1 (6 bases). The germline CDR1 and CDR2 sequences are DFQATT and SNEGSKA (reference sequence). This CDR3 spans 11 amino acids. V lost 6 bases and J 6 bases, leaving 12 bases between the germline ends. CDR3 nucleotide sequence: TGCAGTGCATTCAGGGGTGCCGAGCAGTACTTC. As protein: CSAFRGAEQYF.

This chain links TRBV10-2 with TRBJ1-1; D is unclear. The germline CDR1 and CDR2 sequences are WSHSY and SAAADI. V was shortened by 3 bases and J by 0 bases, with 11 bases between the two germline ends. The CDR3 loop spans 15 amino acids. Written as DNA, the CDR3 is TGCGCCAGCAGTGATTTGATGTGGTTGAACACTGAAGCTTTCTTT. Amino acids: CASSDLMWLNTEAFF.

The V and J genes are TRBV19 and TRBJ1-1; a weak D match, TRBD1 (5 bases). CDR1 is LNHDA and CDR2 is SQIVND in the germline V gene (reference sequence). The germline V and J ends were trimmed by 5 bases and 6 bases, with 16 bases remaining between them. The CDR3 runs to 14 residues. The CDR3 region has the DNA TGTGCCAGTAGTGGCCGCCTTCGGGGGTCTGAAGCTTTCTTT. Protein sequence: CASSGRLRGSEAFF.

V usage is TRBV28 and J usage is TRBJ1-1, with D hard to call. This CDR3 region has 13 residues. Germline loops: CDR1 MDHEN, CDR2 SYDVKM. V lost 5 bases and J 0 bases, leaving 7 bases between the germline ends. CDR3 residues: CASSLGMNTEAFF. The DNA of the CDR3 is TGTGCCAGCAGTCTGGGAATGAACACTGAAGCTTTCTTT.

This chain connects TRBV7-9 to TRBJ2-1, with 15 positions matching TRBD2. The germline V gene has CDR1 SEHNR and CDR2 FQNEAQ (reference sequence). V lost 0 bases and J lost 4; bases outside the gene matches: 1. The CDR3 spans 17 residues. DNA of the CDR3: TGTGCCAGCAGCTTAGCGGGGACTAGCGGGAGGTACAATGAGCAGTTCTTC. Translation: CASSLAGTSGRYNEQFF.

This chain joins TRBV7-8 and TRBJ1-5; D remains ambiguous. The CDR3 length is 13 residues. The V end lost 4 bases, the J end lost 6 bases, and 10 bases lay between the germline ends. The germline V gene has CDR1 SGHVS and CDR2 FQNEAQ. The CDR3 region is CASSWTLPQPQHF. CDR3 coding DNA: TGTGCCAGCAGCTGGACGTTGCCTCAGCCCCAGCATTTT.

This clone was counted once. V gene TRBV2 combines with J gene TRBJ1-4, with D possibly matching TRBD1 (6 bases). From germline, CDR1 is SNHLY and CDR2 FYNNEI. This CDR3 is built from 15 residues. The V and J ends lost 7 bases and 3 bases respectively, with 15 bases between them. CDR3 bases: TGTGCCAGCAAAGGGGGGAGGGGTTCTAATGAAAAACTGTTTTTT. Amino acids: CASKGGRGSNEKLFF. The full variable domain, its missing parts supplied by reference TRBV2 and TRBJ1-4, is EPEVTQTPSHQVTQMGQEVILRCVPISNHLYFYWYRQILGQKVEFLVSFYNNEISEKSEIFDDQFSVERPDGSNFTLKIRSTKLEDSAMYFCASKGGRGSNEKLFFGSGTQLSVL.

CDR3 coding DNA: TGCGCCAGCAGCCAAGATCACGGGAATGGCTACACCTTC. Translation gives CASSQDHGNGYTF. The V call is TRBV4-1, the J call TRBJ1-2; no definite D call. Trimming took off 0 bases at V and 6 bases at J, with 8 bases between the two ends. Germline loops: CDR1 MGHRA, CDR2 YSYEKL. The CDR3 consists of 13 residues.

The chain's CDR3 is CASSLARISDTQYF. CDR3 in DNA: TGTGCCAGCAGCCTCGCGCGGATCTCAGATACGCAGTATTTT. This chain links TRBV7-9 with TRBJ2-3; D is undetermined. Trimming cost V 5 bases and J 4 bases, with 13 bases left between them. This CDR3 is 14 amino acids long. Germline CDR1 reads SEHNR; CDR2 reads FQNEAQ (reference sequence). Together with reference TRBV7-9 and TRBJ2-3, the CDR3 gives the full variable domain: DTGVSQNPRHKITKRGQNVTFRCDPISEHNRLYWYRQTLGQGPEFLTYFQNEAQLEKSRLLSDRFSAERPKGSFSTLEIQRTEQGDSAMYLCASSLARISDTQYFGPGTRLTVL.

V usage is TRBV7-9 and J usage is TRBJ2-2; unclear D gene. This CDR3 region has 15 residues. Germline V CDR1 and CDR2: SEHNR, FQNEAQ (reference sequence). V gave up 3 bases and J gave up 1 base, with 9 bases separating them. CDR3 in amino acids: CASSFGRMNTGELFF. The CDR3, as DNA: TGTGCCAGCAGCTTTGGGCGCATGAACACCGGGGAGCTGTTTTTT.

The rearrangement uses TRBV27 and TRBJ2-5, with D hard to call. Trimming took 6 bases from V and 0 from J, leaving 8 bases between them. The germline CDR1 and CDR2 sequences are MNHEY and SMNVEV (reference sequence). CDR3 size: 13 residues. CDR3 amino acids: CASSATYQETQYF. DNA for the CDR3: TGTGCCAGCAGCGCTACCTACCAAGAGACCCAGTACTTC.